This TCR beta chain came from a study of OX40 agonist ivuxolimab in advanced cancers. Some background on the complete study: The costimulatory receptor OX40 (CD134) was targeted by ivuxolimab, a fully human IgG2 agonistic monoclonal antibody. Intravenous ivuxolimab was administered to patients every 2 weeks at six dose levels: 0.01, 0.1, 0.3, 1.5, 3 and 10 mg/kg. Of the 50 or so patients in dose escalation, 19 had hepatocellular carcinoma, about 15 had melanoma, 9 had renal cell carcinoma and 9 had head and neck cancer. The dose-escalation cohort was about 83% male with a mean age of around 64 years, ranging from roughly 23 to 85. Patients were allowed to have had prior anti-PD-1, anti-PD-L1 or anti-CTLA-4 therapy, and 40% of the dose-escalation patients had been treated with checkpoint inhibitors. Partial responses occurred in three dose-escalation patients, of whom one had hepatocellular carcinoma and two had cutaneous melanoma. The point of sequencing TCRbeta in the periphery was to test whether ivuxolimab changed TCR sequence diversity and drove clonal T-cell expansion. The paper covers the monotherapy dose-escalation part of the phase I ivuxolimab trial, which included N of about 56 patients. Overall results and qualifications from the work: Antigen specificity was not determined for the clonally expanded peripheral T cells. Partial responders in the 0.1-3.0 mg/kg groups had among the lowest normalized peripheral clonal expansion, especially among CD8+ T cells. After ivuxolimab, CD8+ T cells had more expanded clones than CD4+ T cells on average. Clonal expansion of both CD4+ and CD8+ blood T cells was observed from baseline to week 6 at doses 0.1 to 3.0 mg/kg. Low levels of normalized T-cell clonal expansion were also seen in some nonresponding patients.

To sequence the TCRbeta CDR3 region, genomic DNA was isolated from the sorted cells. TCRbeta CDR3 regions were sequenced using the immunoSEQ Assay. The source is immuneACCESS, and TCRdb retained only in-frame sequences with V and J called. Part of the clones is not carried over; for the studies checked, unresolved V genes explain less than half of this, and the remainder is unexplained. A total of some 44,000 clones appear in this sample, approximately 83% of them only once. The biggest ten clones account for approximately 25% of the sample. Between the V and J ends, shortened by 7 bases and 4 bases respectively, the junction contains 13 bases. CDR1 and CDR2 were assigned from the germline V gene as SQVTM and ANQGSEA. Taken from cysteine to phenylalanine, the CDR3 has 13 residues. Only CDR3 DNA is held: 39 bases, read in frame from base 1. The trial excluded patients who had a history of autoimmune disease or who were on systemic immunosuppression. Peripheral blood for TCR sequencing was collected from all dose cohorts at baseline, on cycle 4 day 1, and on cycle 7 day 1. The samples were taken from a phase I, first-in-human, multicenter, open-label dose-escalation trial of ivuxolimab. Adults with locally advanced or metastatic melanoma, renal cell, hepatocellular, or head and neck squamous cell carcinoma were enrolled in the trial. Before TCR sequencing, CD4+ T cells and CD8+ T cells were sorted from peripheral blood as separate populations.

In the case of this clone: There is no known antigen for this receptor. Base qualities are not recorded, but no much larger clone differs from it by a single base.

The TCR was taken from an adult with an advanced solid tumor such as melanoma, head and neck, liver or kidney cancer. The sequencing here drew on CD4+ or CD8+ T cells sorted from blood, taken in a trial of the OX40 agonist ivuxolimab. The rearrangement combines TRBV29-1 with TRBJ1-4; the D gene is possibly TRBD1, with 6 bases matching. The CDR3 reads as follows: CSAKDRFNEKLFF. The sequenced DNA: TGCAGCGCCAAAGACAGGTTTAATGAAAAACTGTTTTTT.